The rows below give T cell receptor beta chains drawn from one sample of a study of T cells after yellow fever vaccination. TCRdb re-derived calls from the 5' RACE reads in MiXCR, one entry per CDR3 protein. The table includes approximately 150,000 distinct CDR3 sequences, around 7.7% detected once. Source: CD4+ T cells sorted from PBMCs, taken 5 days after the yellow fever booster vaccination. These receptors all come from a man aged 25 to 45 who received the YFV17D yellow fever vaccine. The CDR3 runs from the conserved cysteine through the conserved F or W. The D gene is left open where the match is weak. Clone size is not always given. Where it is, it says once, few, many or a class for expanded clones.

TRBJ2-3 | many | TRBV5-1 | - | TGCGCCAGCAGCTTGGGGAACAGCCTAAGCACAGATACGCAGTATTTT | CASSLGNSLSTDTQYF
TRBJ2-3 | many | TRBV20-1 | - | TGCAGCCTCCCGGGACTAGATACGCAGTATTTT | CSLPGLDTQYF
TRBJ1-5 | many | TRBV15 | - | TGTGCCACCAGCAGAGATCCGACGGCCAGCCAGCCCCAGCATTTT | CATSRDPTASQPQHF
TRBJ2-5 | many | TRBV7-2 | - | TGTGCCAGCAGCGTAGGGGGACTTCCAGAGACCCAGTACTTC | CASSVGGLPETQYF
TRBJ1-2 | many | TRBV29-1 | - | TGCAGCGTTGCTAGGGGTTCTGACTATGGCTACACCTTC | CSVARGSDYGYTF
TRBJ2-5 | many | TRBV3-1 | - | TGTGCCAGCAGCCGAACGAGGACAGCCCAAGAGACCCAGTACTTC | CASSRTRTAQETQYF
TRBJ2-1 | many | TRBV27 | - | TGTGCCAGCAGTTTAATAAACAATGAGCAGTTCTTC | CASSLINNEQFF
TRBJ2-7 | many | TRBV12-3/TRBV12-4 | - | TGTGCCAGCAGTTTTACAACAATCCCCCACGAGCAGTACTTC | CASSFTTIPHEQYF
TRBJ2-1 | many | TRBV7-9 | - | TGTGCCAGCAGCCCCACTGGGGGCTCCTACAATGAGCAGTTCTTC | CASSPTGGSYNEQFF
TRBJ2-1 | many | TRBV6-1 | - | TGTGCCAGCAGTCTAAACGCGCCTGGAGATGAGCAGTTCTTC | CASSLNAPGDEQFF
TRBJ1-1 | many | TRBV27 | - | TGTGCCAGCAGTCGGACCGCAAGGGTAGCGAACACTGAAGCTTTCTTT | CASSRTARVANTEAFF
TRBJ2-3 | many | TRBV5-1 | - | TGCGCCAGCAGCTTGATTCAGGGCGCAGATACGCAGTATTTT | CASSLIQGADTQYF
TRBJ2-1 | many | TRBV7-3 | TRBD1 | TGTGCCAGCAGCCAGGGGGTCGTGGGAGATGAGCAGTTCTTC | CASSQGVVGDEQFF
TRBJ1-1 | many | TRBV20-1 | TRBD1 | TGCAGTGCTGGACAGGTGAACACTGAAGCTTTCTTT | CSAGQVNTEAFF
TRBJ2-1 | many | TRBV19 | TRBD2 | TGTGCCAGTAGCGTACGACTAGCGCGCTCCTACAATGAGCAGTTCTTC | CASSVRLARSYNEQFF
TRBJ2-5 | - | TRBV20-1 | - | TGCAGTGCAAAGTGGGGCGCGGGGGAGACCCAGTACTTC | CSAKWGAGETQYF
TRBJ2-3 | many | TRBV5-1 | - | TGCGCCAGCAGCTTTAGCGCTTCTAGCACAGATACGCAGTATTTT | CASSFSASSTDTQYF
TRBJ2-7 | - | TRBV7-2 | - | TGTGCCAGCAGCCCAGGAGGAGGGGCAGGCAAATTCTACTTC | CASSPGGGAGKFYF
TRBJ2-2 | - | TRBV24-1 | - | TGTGCCACCCGTGCGACGAACACCGTGGAGCTGTTTTTT | CATRATNTVELFF
TRBJ2-7 | - | TRBV6-5 | TRBD1 | TGTGCCAGCAGTTACGGACAGGGGGCTTCCTACGAGCAGTACTTC | CASSYGQGASYEQYF
TRBJ2-1 | many | TRBV2 | TRBD2 | TGTGCCAGCAGAAGAGTGGGGCTAGCGGAGGGTTATGAGCAGTTCTTC | CASRRVGLAEGYEQFF
TRBJ2-2 | many | TRBV20-1 | - | TGCAGTGCTAGAGAATCAGGGTCCCCCGGGGAGCTGTTTTTT | CSARESGSPGELFF
TRBJ2-1 | many | TRBV3-1 | TRBD2 | TGTGCCAGCAGCCAAGAGCTGGGCAGCGGGGCCTACAATGAGCAGTTCTTC | CASSQELGSGAYNEQFF
TRBJ2-3 | many | TRBV10-3 | TRBD2 | TGTGCCACCCTAGCGGGAGAAACAGATACGCAGTATTTT | CATLAGETDTQYF
TRBJ2-1 | many | TRBV29-1 | TRBD2 | TGCAGCGCGGCCTCCCTGGGACTATCACGCTCGGATGAGCAGTTCTTC | CSAASLGLSRSDEQFF
TRBJ2-2 | - | TRBV2 | TRBD2 | TGTGCCAGCAGGAGGCCAGCGGGAAACACCGGGGAGCTGTTTTTT | CASRRPAGNTGELFF
TRBJ2-7 | many | TRBV11-2 | TRBD2 | TGTGCCAGCAGCCCTACTAGCGGTTACGAGCAGTACTTC | CASSPTSGYEQYF
TRBJ2-2 | - | TRBV7-3 | - | TGTGCCAGCAGCTTAGACTACAACACCGGGGAGCTGTTTTTT | CASSLDYNTGELFF
TRBJ2-1 | few | TRBV5-4 | TRBD2 | TGTGCCAGCAGCTTATTTTTAGCGGGAGGGAGCAATGAGCAGTTCTTC | CASSLFLAGGSNEQFF
TRBJ1-2 | many | TRBV18 | - | TGTGCCAGCTCACGTGACAAGCTTAACTATGGCTACACCTTC | CASSRDKLNYGYTF
TRBJ1-1 | many | TRBV7-8 | - | TGCGCCAGCAGCTTGGCCAGGGGGAACACTGAAGCTTTCTTT | CASSLARGNTEAFF
TRBJ2-1 | - | TRBV5-4 | - | TGTGCCAGCAGCTTGGACCCCCCCGGGACGGTCGGGAATGAGCAGTTCTTC | CASSLDPPGTVGNEQFF
TRBJ2-7 | many | TRBV7-9 | TRBD2 | TGTGCCAGCAGCTTAAGCGGGACCGGCTACGAGCAGTACTTC | CASSLSGTGYEQYF
TRBJ2-5 | few | TRBV24-1 | TRBD1 | TGTGCCACCAGCCATGACAGGGGCTCGGAGACCCAGTACTTC | CATSHDRGSETQYF
TRBJ2-7 | many | TRBV5-6 | TRBD1 | TGTGCCAGCAGCTCAAACTCCGGGACAGGGCTGGGCGAGCAGTACTTC | CASSSNSGTGLGEQYF
TRBJ2-2 | many | TRBV7-2 | - | TGTGCCAGCAGCTTGCCGGGTTCCGGGGAGCTGTTTTTT | CASSLPGSGELFF
TRBJ2-2 | few | TRBV4-2 | TRBD2 | TGTGCCAGCCGGCGGGGGGAGGGGAACACCGGGGAGCTGTTTTTT | CASRRGEGNTGELFF
TRBJ2-3 | many | TRBV4-3 | - | TGCGCCAGCAGCCAAGACCGGGGTTTGGGCACAGATACGCAGTATTTT | CASSQDRGLGTDTQYF
TRBJ1-1 | many | TRBV5-1 | - | TGCGCCAGCAGCCATGGAAGATACAGGGAAGGGTCTGAAGCTTTCTTT | CASSHGRYREGSEAFF
TRBJ2-7 | - | TRBV5-5 | - | TGTGCCAGCAGCCTCGGGCTCCAATACGAGCAGTACTTC | CASSLGLQYEQYF
TRBJ2-1 | many | TRBV29-1 | TRBD2 | TGCAGCGTTGCCGGGACTAGCGGGATAAATGAGCAGTTCTTC | CSVAGTSGINEQFF
TRBJ2-3 | many | TRBV28 | - | TGTGCCAGCAGAACCACAGGTCCAGATACGCAGTATTTT | CASRTTGPDTQYF
TRBJ2-3 | many | TRBV30 | - | TGTGCCTGGAGTGTACGGGTCACAGATACGCAGTATTTT | CAWSVRVTDTQYF
TRBJ2-3 | many | TRBV5-1 | TRBD2 | TGCGCCAGCAGCAAAGAAGCGGGAGGGCCGTTAGATACGCAGTATTTT | CASSKEAGGPLDTQYF
TRBJ1-6 | many | TRBV14 | - | TGTGCCAGCAGCCAAGAAAGTGATAATTCACCCCTCCACTTT | CASSQESDNSPLHF
TRBJ2-1 | many | TRBV4-3 | - | TGCGCCAGCAGCCAAGTAGGGACCTTCAATGAGCAGTTCTTC | CASSQVGTFNEQFF
TRBJ2-3 | many | TRBV6-2/TRBV6-3 | - | TGTGCCAGCAGTTACTGGGTCGATACGCAGTATTTT | CASSYWVDTQYF
TRBJ2-1 | few | TRBV29-1 | - | TGCAGCGTCTACAACAGGGGGGGTAACAATGAGCAGTTCTTC | CSVYNRGGNNEQFF
TRBJ2-3 | many | TRBV7-9 | - | TGTGCCAGCAGCTTACGAGACTTCTCAGATACGCAGTATTTT | CASSLRDFSDTQYF
TRBJ2-7 | many | TRBV7-2 | - | TGTGCCAGCAGCCCTGGGGGCCCCCCCTACGAGCAGTACTTC | CASSPGGPPYEQYF
TRBJ2-3 | many | TRBV7-2 | - | TGTGCCAGCAGCCCCCGGTTGCGCGCTAGCACAGATACGCAGTATTTT | CASSPRLRASTDTQYF
TRBJ2-2 | many | TRBV15 | TRBD2 | TGTGCCGCCCAAGCGGGAGAGGCCGGGGAGCTGTTTTTT | CAAQAGEAGELFF
TRBJ2-3 | many | TRBV7-9 | - | TGTGCCAGCAGCTCCCGGGGGCCGGATACGCAGTATTTT | CASSSRGPDTQYF
TRBJ1-5 | many | TRBV4-2 | - | TGTGCCAGCAGCCAAGACCACCGTCATCAGCCCCAGCATTTT | CASSQDHRHQPQHF
TRBJ2-3 | many | TRBV20-1 | TRBD2 | TGCAGTGCTAGACGGACTAGCGGAGGCACAGATACGCAGTATTTT | CSARRTSGGTDTQYF
TRBJ2-7 | many | TRBV29-1 | TRBD2 | TGCAGCGTTGAGTTCCAGCGGGGCTACGAGCAGTACTTC | CSVEFQRGYEQYF
TRBJ2-7 | many | TRBV5-1 | - | TGCGCCAGCAGCTTGGAGACCGTCTCCTCCTACGAGCAGTACTTC | CASSLETVSSYEQYF
TRBJ2-7 | - | TRBV9 | - | TGTGCCAGCAGCCGACGCCCTCAGGGGGGGTACGAGCAGTACTTC | CASSRRPQGGYEQYF
TRBJ2-7 | many | TRBV20-1 | - | TGCAGTGCAGACGAAAGGATGGGGGAGCAGTACTTC | CSADERMGEQYF
TRBJ1-5 | many | TRBV20-1 | - | TGCAGTGCATTCCCAGGGGGCAATCAGCCCCAGCATTTT | CSAFPGGNQPQHF